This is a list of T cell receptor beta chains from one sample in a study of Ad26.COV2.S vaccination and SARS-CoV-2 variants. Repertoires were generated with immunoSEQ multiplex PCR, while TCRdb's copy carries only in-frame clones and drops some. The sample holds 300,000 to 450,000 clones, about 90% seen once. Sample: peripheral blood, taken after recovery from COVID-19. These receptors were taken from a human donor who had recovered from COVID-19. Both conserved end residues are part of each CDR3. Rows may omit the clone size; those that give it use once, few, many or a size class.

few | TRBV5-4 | CASSPTGRNTEAFF
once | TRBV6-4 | CASSDSPGTKLFF
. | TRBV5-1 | CASSLGSGTGMAEAFF
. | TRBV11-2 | CASSSPATEAFF
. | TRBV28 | CASSTYTEAFF
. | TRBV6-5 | CASSVDRAATEAFF
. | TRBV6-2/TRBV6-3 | CASSPQRGRENTDTQYF
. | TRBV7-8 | CASSFPRGSISYEQYF
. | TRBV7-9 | CASSSGNQPQHF
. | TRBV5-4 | CASSSPVMDEQFF
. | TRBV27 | CASSPTLGVAGAKNIQYF
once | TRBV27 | CASSLFPDGPAYEQYF
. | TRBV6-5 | CASSFGTAGNTIYF
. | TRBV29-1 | CSVVTGVGSGANVLTF
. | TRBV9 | CASSVDRNYGYTF
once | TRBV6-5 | CASSYSPGGVREQYF
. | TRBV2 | CASSVQGNYGYTF
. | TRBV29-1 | CSVDGGREQYF
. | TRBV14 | CASSQGQNSGNTIYF
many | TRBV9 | CASSVAWGPTDTQYF
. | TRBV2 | CASSEKGGGYGDTEAFF
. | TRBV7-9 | CASSLGGRNTIYF
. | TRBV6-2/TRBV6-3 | CASSYLRTSGGALLGGELFF
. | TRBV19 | CASSIESSYEQYF
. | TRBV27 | CASSFNFPPTDTQYF
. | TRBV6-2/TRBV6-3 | CASSYSRTGNTEAFF